The clone carrying this TCR beta chain has at least ten counts. Antigen: not known. The sample is drawn from a study of human T cells and chemical hapten exposure. Study-level background: Subjects had 2% DPC placed on roughly 2 cm by roughly 2 cm of upper inner arm skin for sensitization.

Time point noted: pre-sensitization, week 0. Treatment reported: therapeutic diphenylcyclopropenone sensitization with weekly scalp DPC. Whole blood, unfractionated, served as the material for total RNA extraction. Blood sampling preceded each patch test application. General study points: DPC sensitization produced no change in TCRs with frequency above 1 in 1000.

TCRdb re-called the RACE reads through MiXCR, storing one row per CDR3 protein. The data hold tens of thousands of distinct CDR3 sequences, with around 12% observed a single time. Source: whole blood, taken in connection with sensitization to the hapten diphenylcyclopropenone (DPC). The origin of this receptor is a woman between 40 and 55 years old with alopecia areata. Some clones in this sample may be carry-over from other donors' samples.

The CDR3 is CASSIGTSGGRQETQYF. The CDR3 DNA reads TGTGCCAGCAGCATCGGGACTAGCGGGGGCCGGCAAGAGACCCAGTACTTC. The chain couples TRBV9 to TRBJ2-5; 14 nucleotides line up with TRBD2. CDR1 and CDR2 (germline): SGDLS, YYNGEE. The length of the CDR3 is 17 residues. With 4 bases clipped from V and 2 bases from J, the junction kept 7 bases outside the gene matches.